These 27 T cell receptor beta chains were sequenced from one sample in a study of T-cell memory formation after mild COVID-19. Via MiXCR, TCRdb re-called the 5' RACE reads, giving one row per CDR3 protein. The sample yields about 390,000 distinct CDR3 sequences, about 17% seen once. Sequencing was carried out using PBMCs or a T cell subset sorted from them (not recorded which). The receptors come from a man aged 18 to 29 who had mild COVID-19 (a few samples of this study predate the infection). Cell type and time point are not known.

The genes are TRBV28 and TRBJ2-3, with TRBD1 matching 10 bases. Looked up from germline, CDR1 is MDHEN and CDR2 is SYDVKM. The ends lost 8 bases at V and 1 base at J; junction bases unmatched: 3. The CDR3 is made up of 14 amino acids. In DNA form, the CDR3 reads TGTGCCAGCGTTGGGACAGGGGGCACAGATACGCAGTATTTT. It codes for CASVGTGGTDTQYF.

This clonotype was seen a few times. This chain joins TRBV11-2 and TRBJ2-2; 8 bases match TRBD1. CDR1 SGHAT and CDR2 FQNNGV come from the germline V gene. The CDR3 sequence is 15 residues long. Trimming took 0 bases from V and 5 from J; bases not matched to a gene: 2. The CDR3 bases are TGTGCCAGCAGCTTAGACAGGGGGCTTACCGGGGAGCTGTTTTTT. Translating it yields CASSLDRGLTGELFF.

This chain links TRBV5-1 with TRBJ2-7; TRBD1 agrees at 8 bases. Germline V gives CDR1 SGHRS, CDR2 YFSETQ. Unmatched junction bases numbered 2, after V lost 4 bases and J lost 5 bases. The CDR3 runs to 12 residues. CDR3 in amino acids: CASSQTGDEQYF. CDR3 coding DNA: TGCGCCAGCAGCCAGACAGGGGACGAGCAGTACTTC.

This chain connects TRBV5-4 to TRBJ2-3, with TRBD2 identical over 11 bases. Losses at the gene ends were 3 bases for V and 3 bases for J; bases not matched to a gene: 9. Germline CDR1 is SGHNT and CDR2 is YYREEE (reference sequence). There are 17 residues in the CDR3. The CDR3 reads CASSSPGLAEATDTQYF. The CDR3 DNA reads TGTGCCAGCAGCTCGCCGGGACTAGCGGAGGCTACAGATACGCAGTATTTT.

In its sample, this clonotype was seen many times. The chain is built from TRBV5-4 and TRBJ2-2; 10 bases align to TRBD1. The CDR3 extends over 15 amino acids. From germline, CDR1 is SGHNT and CDR2 YYREEE (reference sequence). Trimming cost V 4 bases and J 5 bases; bases outside gene matches: 5. The DNA of the CDR3 is TGTGCCAGCAGCGCGACAGGGGGCGTAACCGGGGAGCTGTTTTTT. This sequence encodes CASSATGGVTGELFF.

This clonotype came up a few times. The rearrangement joins TRBV4-1 to TRBJ1-1; maybe TRBD1 (6 bases). Per germline, CDR1 MGHRA and CDR2 YSYEKL. V was pared by 0 bases and J by 2 bases, with 10 bases between. The CDR3 is made up of 15 amino acids. Written as DNA, the CDR3 is TGCGCCAGCAGCCAAGAGCCCAGGGGTAACACTGAAGCTTTCTTT. Its protein is CASSQEPRGNTEAFF.

This clonotype was seen more than once but under ten times. CDR3 loop: CASSVLGSGATGELFF. The CDR3 nucleotides read TGTGCCAGCAGCGTTTTAGGGTCAGGGGCCACCGGGGAGCTGTTTTTT. The chain has TRBV9 and TRBJ2-2; tentative D call: TRBD1 (6 bases). V was trimmed by 2 bases and J by 4 bases, leaving 15 bases between them. Germline CDR1 and CDR2: SGDLS and YYNGEE. The CDR3 contains 16 residues.

In its sample, this clonotype was seen a few times. This sequence joins TRBV12-3 or TRBV12-4 and TRBJ2-3; 13 nucleotides line up with TRBD2. V was clipped by 5 bases and J by 2 bases; unmatched bases: 10. The CDR3 spans 18 residues. CDR3 residues: CASSPPPGTSGNTDTQYF. In DNA form, the CDR3 reads TGTGCCAGCAGTCCTCCCCCCGGGACTAGCGGGAACACAGATACGCAGTATTTT.

J is TRBJ2-7 and V is TRBV6-5, with 7 bases lining up with TRBD2. Per the germline V gene, CDR1 is MNHEY and CDR2 is SVGAGI. J lost 5 bases, V lost 0 bases, and 1 base had no gene match. CDR3 length equals 13 residues. CDR3 nucleotide sequence: TGTGCCAGCAGTTACTCGGGGGGGAACGAGCAGTACTTC. Residues: CASSYSGGNEQYF.

In its sample, this clonotype was seen a few times. V is TRBV6-2 or TRBV6-3 and J is TRBJ2-1; 7 nucleotides match TRBD2. The CDR3 extends over 16 amino acids. J was trimmed by 7 bases and V by 7 bases; bases with no gene match: 16. Per the germline V gene, CDR1 is MNHEY and CDR2 is SVGEGT. The CDR3 sequence is CASTPLGAGSRNEQFF. The CDR3 nucleotides read TGTGCCAGCACCCCTCTTGGAGCGGGGAGCAGGAATGAGCAGTTCTTC.

J is TRBJ1-5 and V is TRBV7-2, with 7 bases fitting TRBD1. The V and J ends lost 2 bases and 0 bases, in that order; junction bases with no gene match: 7. Germline V gives CDR1 SGHTA, CDR2 FQGNSA. The CDR3 runs 17 residues. As DNA, the CDR3 is TGTGCCAGCAGCTTAAGGGGGCCAGAGTATAGCAATCAGCCCCAGCATTTT. Residues: CASSLRGPEYSNQPQHF.

The chain couples TRBV6-5 to TRBJ1-6, with 9 bases matching TRBD1. V trimming: 6 bases; J trimming: 7 bases; junction bases outside the gene matches: 7. The CDR3 runs to 15 residues. Germline CDR1 is MNHEY and CDR2 is SVGAGI. Written as DNA, the CDR3 is TGTGCCAGCAGACCCGGGGACAGGGACAATTCACCCCTCCACTTT. Translated: CASRPGDRDNSPLHF.

This sequence joins TRBV6-5 and TRBJ2-2; D is unresolved. Germline loops: CDR1 MNHEY, CDR2 SVGAGI. The V and J ends lost 2 bases and 5 bases respectively, with 9 bases between them. The CDR3 consists of 14 residues. The CDR3 DNA reads TGTGCCAGCAGTTACGGGGTAGGGACCGGGGAGCTGTTTTTT. Its protein product is CASSYGVGTGELFF.

The CDR3 bases are TGTGCCAGCAGCGACCTAGGGAATACCCAGTACTTC. It encodes CASSDLGNTQYF. V usage is TRBV2 and J usage is TRBJ2-5; D gene ambiguous. V was pared by 6 bases and J by 8 bases, with 13 bases between. Germline V gene lookup returns CDR1 SNHLY and CDR2 FYNNEI. The CDR3 loop spans 12 amino acids.

The CDR3 sequence: CASSWGTELYGYTF. In nucleotides, the CDR3 is TGCGCCAGCAGCTGGGGGACAGAGCTATATGGCTACACCTTC. This chain joins TRBV5-1 and TRBJ1-2, with 7 bases fitting TRBD1. V dropped 3 bases and J dropped 5; count of bases not matched to a gene: 7. Germline loops: CDR1 SGHRS, CDR2 YFSETQ. This CDR3 region has 14 residues.

The chain combines TRBV7-3 with TRBJ2-1; 12 nucleotides align to TRBD2. Trimming took 5 bases from V and 8 from J; bases not matched to a gene: 7. There are 15 residues in the CDR3. Germline CDR1 is SGHTA and CDR2 is FQGTGA. The CDR3 DNA follows: TGTGCCAGCAGCCATTCTAGCGGGGGGGCCTATGAGCAGTTCTTC. It specifies CASSHSSGGAYEQFF.

The CDR3 DNA sequence: TGTGCCAGCACCGGACAGATAGCCAAAAACATTCAGTACTTC. Protein sequence: CASTGQIAKNIQYF. This chain connects TRBV7-2 to TRBJ2-4, with D perhaps matching TRBD1 (6 bases). The CDR3 covers 14 residues. V was shortened by 7 bases and J by 0 bases, with 10 bases between the two germline ends. CDR1 and CDR2 (germline): SGHTA, FQGNSA.

This clonotype was detected ten times or more. The chain uses TRBV20-1 and TRBJ2-3; D is perhaps TRBD2 (7 bases). Trimming cost V 3 bases and J 2 bases, with 18 bases left between them. The CDR3 covers 16 residues. Germline CDR1 reads DFQATT; CDR2 reads SNEGSKA (reference sequence). The CDR3 loop reads CSARDLGGATTDTQYF. The CDR3 coding sequence is TGCAGTGCTAGGGACCTGGGGGGGGCAACCACAGATACGCAGTATTTT.

This clonotype was seen only a few times. This rearrangement joins TRBV6-2 or TRBV6-3 to TRBJ2-1; 8 nucleotides agree with TRBD1. Germline loops: CDR1 MNHEY, CDR2 SVGEGT. This CDR3 spans 15 amino acids. Germline trimming cut 5 bases from V and 6 bases from J; bases unmatched to any gene: 9. The DNA of the CDR3 is TGTGCCAGCAGTCCCTCAGGACAGGGTACCAATGAGCAGTTCTTC. Its translation: CASSPSGQGTNEQFF.

A few counts support this clonotype. J is TRBJ1-1 and V is TRBV27; D not resolved. V was pared by 8 bases and J by 5 bases, with 15 bases between. Germline values: CDR1 MNHEY, CDR2 SMNVEV (reference sequence). CDR3 length: 13 amino acids. The CDR3, as DNA: TGTGCCAGCGCCCTGACTGGATGGACTGAAGCTTTCTTT. Translation gives CASALTGWTEAFF.

CDR3 sequence (DNA): TGTGCCATCAGTGACCCGGGAGGGGGTTCACCCCTCCACTTT. It codes for CAISDPGGGSPLHF. The rearrangement uses TRBV10-3 and TRBJ1-6; tentatively, D is TRBD1 (6 bases). The CDR3 sequence is 14 residues long. Trimming stripped 3 bases from V and 9 bases from J, with 12 bases between. Germline values: CDR1 ENHRY, CDR2 SYGVKD.

This rearrangement joins TRBV24-1 to TRBJ2-3, with D maybe TRBD1 (6 bases). The CDR3 totals 18 residues. Germline CDR1 KGHDR, CDR2 SFDVKD. V was clipped by 4 bases and J by 0 bases, with 19 bases between them. For the CDR3, the DNA is TGTGCCACCAGTGACCCAGCGCCACAGGGTCCTAGCACAGATACGCAGTATTTT. It encodes CATSDPAPQGPSTDTQYF.

This clonotype has only a few counts. The chain uses TRBV7-2 and TRBJ2-2; D call uncertain. This CDR3 comprises 12 residues. V was pared by 2 bases and J by 11 bases, with 9 bases between. Germline V gene lookup returns CDR1 SGHTA and CDR2 FQGNSA. For the CDR3, the DNA is TGTGCCAGCAGCTTACCGTACGGAGAGCTGTTTTTT. It codes for CASSLPYGELFF.

Worth noting for this clonotype: A much larger clone sits a single nucleotide away, making a read error possible. This chain links TRBV5-5 with TRBJ1-2, with no clear D. The CDR3 consists of 14 residues. The V gene lost 2 bases and the J gene lost 4 bases, with 12 bases spanning the gap. Germline V gene lookup returns CDR1 SGHKS and CDR2 YYEKEE (reference sequence). The DNA of the CDR3 is TGTGCCAGCAGCTTAGATTGGACGAGCTATGGCTACACCTTC. It is translated as CASSLDWTSYGYTF.

This clonotype was observed at least ten times. The rearrangement joins TRBV4-1 to TRBJ2-5; no reliable D call. CDR3 length: 13 amino acids. The V and J ends lost 4 bases and 1 base respectively, with 7 bases between them. Germline V gene lookup returns CDR1 MGHRA and CDR2 YSYEKL. CDR3 DNA sequence: TGCGCCAGCAGCCGAGGCACCCAAGAGACCCAGTACTTC. This gives the protein CASSRGTQETQYF.

This clonotype was detected only a few times. The rearrangement links TRBV11-2 to TRBJ2-3; D is unclear. This CDR3 has 15 amino acids. CDR1 and CDR2 from the germline V gene are SGHAT and FQNNGV. Trimming removed 1 base from V and 0 bases from J, with 8 bases in between. DNA for the CDR3: TGTGCCAGCAGCTTAGGGCGAGAAAGCACAGATACGCAGTATTTT. Translation gives CASSLGRESTDTQYF.

V and J are TRBV6-1 and TRBJ2-7; D tentatively reads TRBD1 or TRBD2 (5 bases each). Trimming removed 2 bases at V and 9 bases at J, with 14 bases between. This CDR3 has 13 amino acids. From germline, CDR1 is MNHNS and CDR2 SASEGT. This CDR3 reads CASSEPGASWQYV. In DNA form, the CDR3 reads TGTGCCAGCAGTGAACCCGGGGCCAGTTGGCAGTACGTC.